A selection of T cell receptor beta chains follows, all from one sample in a study of T-cell reconstitution after alpha-beta-depleted transplantation in children. TCRdb re-called the PCR reads with MiXCR, one entry per CDR3 protein. The sample comprises roughly 670,000 distinct CDR3 sequences, 10% to 15% of which are singletons, and 0.79% rests with the top ten. This specimen was PBMCs, taken before TCRalphabeta/CD19-depleted stem cell transplant. Every receptor here comes from a girl aged 2 to 10 with congenital amegakaryocytic thrombocytopenia, due to receive a stem cell transplant. Both conserved end residues are part of each CDR3. The D gene is left open where the match is weak. A row's size may be missing; if present it is once, few, many or a size class.

CDR3,DNA,size,V,J,D
CASSYNNYGYTF,TGTGCCAGCAGTTACAATAACTATGGCTACACCTTC,few,TRBV6-2/TRBV6-3,TRBJ1-2,-
CSATRQGTNEQFF,TGCAGTGCTACCCGACAGGGTACCAATGAGCAGTTCTTC,many,TRBV20-1,TRBJ2-1,TRBD1
CASRSEGITEAFF,TGTGCCAGCAGGTCAGAGGGAATCACTGAAGCTTTCTTT,many,TRBV25-1,TRBJ1-1,-
CATKIQLEKEVRAEGEQYF,TGTGCCACCAAGATCCAACTCGAAAAGGAGGTCAGGGCCGAAGGCGAGCAGTACTTC,-,TRBV24-1,TRBJ2-7,-
CSVETGTGAYGEAFF,TGCAGCGTCGAAACCGGGACAGGCGCCTATGGGGAAGCTTTCTTT,many,TRBV29-1,TRBJ1-1,TRBD1
CSVGLGTSGTDTQYF,TGCAGCGTTGGTCTCGGGACTAGCGGCACAGATACGCAGTATTTT,many,TRBV29-1,TRBJ2-3,TRBD2
CASAREGAWDEQFF,TGCGCCAGCGCCAGGGAGGGGGCTTGGGATGAGCAGTTCTTC,many,TRBV5-1,TRBJ2-1,-
CASSPIQGTDYGYTF,TGTGCCAGCAGCCCCATACAGGGGACGGACTATGGCTACACCTTC,-,TRBV28,TRBJ1-2,TRBD1
CASSQLTSGTSGSGTQYF,TGCGCCAGCAGCCAGCTCACGTCCGGGACTAGCGGGAGCGGGACGCAGTATTTT,-,TRBV5-1,TRBJ2-3,TRBD2
CASRPGPLIDTQYF,TGTGCCAGCAGGCCGGGACCCCTGATTGATACGCAGTATTTT,many,TRBV6-1,TRBJ2-3,-
CSASHRDPGGYNEQFF,TGCAGTGCTAGCCATCGGGACCCCGGGGGGTACAATGAGCAGTTCTTC,many,TRBV20-1,TRBJ2-1,TRBD2
CASSLDPGAETQYF,TGTGCCAGCAGCTTAGATCCGGGGGCAGAGACCCAGTACTTC,-,TRBV11-3,TRBJ2-5,-
CSARAGNQDEQYF,TGCAGTGCTAGAGCCGGGAACCAAGACGAGCAGTACTTC,-,TRBV20-1,TRBJ2-7,-
CSVEDTGNTIYF,TGCAGCGTTGAAGATACGGGGAACACCATATATTTT,many,TRBV29-1,TRBJ1-3,-
CASSLVRTPLDGYTF,TGTGCCAGCTCACTTGTAAGGACCCCGCTTGACGGCTACACCTTC,-,TRBV18,TRBJ1-2,-
CASQDGVYNEQFF,TGTGCCAGCCAGGACGGAGTATACAATGAGCAGTTCTTC,few,TRBV6-2/TRBV6-3,TRBJ2-1,-
CAADRGLAWDEQFF,TGTGCCGCAGACCGAGGACTAGCGTGGGATGAGCAGTTCTTC,few,TRBV30,TRBJ2-1,TRBD2
CAGTGTTNTGELFF,TGTGCCGGCACCGGGACTACCAACACCGGGGAGCTGTTTTTT,-,TRBV6-1,TRBJ2-2,TRBD2